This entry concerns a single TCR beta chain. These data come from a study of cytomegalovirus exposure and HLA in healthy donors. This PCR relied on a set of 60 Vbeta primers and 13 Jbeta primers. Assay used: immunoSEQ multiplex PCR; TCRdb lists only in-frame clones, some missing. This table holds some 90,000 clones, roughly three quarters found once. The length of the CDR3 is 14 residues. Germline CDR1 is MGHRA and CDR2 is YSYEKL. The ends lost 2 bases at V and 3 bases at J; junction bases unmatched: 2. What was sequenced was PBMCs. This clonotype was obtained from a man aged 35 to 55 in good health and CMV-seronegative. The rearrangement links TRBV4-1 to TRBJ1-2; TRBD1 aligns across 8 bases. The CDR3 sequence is CASSQPGQDYGYTF. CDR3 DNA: TGCGCCAGCAGCCAACCGGGACAGGACTATGGCTACACCTTC.